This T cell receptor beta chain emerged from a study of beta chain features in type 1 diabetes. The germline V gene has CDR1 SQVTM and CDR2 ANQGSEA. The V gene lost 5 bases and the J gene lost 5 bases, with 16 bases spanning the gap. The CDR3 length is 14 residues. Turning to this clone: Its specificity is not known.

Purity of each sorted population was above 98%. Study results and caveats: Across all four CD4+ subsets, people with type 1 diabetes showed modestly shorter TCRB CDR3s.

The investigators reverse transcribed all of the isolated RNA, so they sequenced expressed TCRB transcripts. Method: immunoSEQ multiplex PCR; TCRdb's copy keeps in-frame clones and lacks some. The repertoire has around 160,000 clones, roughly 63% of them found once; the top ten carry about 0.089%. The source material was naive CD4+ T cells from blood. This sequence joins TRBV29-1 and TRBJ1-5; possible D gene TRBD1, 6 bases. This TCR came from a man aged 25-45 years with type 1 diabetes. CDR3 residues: CSVSEARGDQPQHF. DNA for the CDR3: TGCAGCGTTTCGGAGGCCAGGGGCGATCAGCCCCAGCATTTT.